In this sample, the clone carrying this T cell receptor beta chain turned up a few times. As yet, its antigen is unknown. This sample is part of a study of OX40 agonist ivuxolimab in advanced cancers. Study details: Melanoma, hepatocellular carcinoma, head and neck or renal cell cancer occurred in dose-escalation patients. Eligibility rules accepted prior anti-PD-1, anti-PD-L1 or anti-CTLA-4 therapy, and roughly 40% had some. Study observations and caveats: The specificity for antigen of the expanded peripheral T cells was not determined. In the 0.1-3.0 mg/kg groups, partial responders showed among the lowest expansion.

With 6 bases removed from V and 3 bases from J, the gap between germline ends came to 5 bases. The CDR3 runs 11 residues. The germline gives CDR1 MNHEY, CDR2 SVGAGI. TCRdb's copy holds only in-frame clones and misses some; the assay was immunoSEQ multiplex PCR. Of 65,000 to 95,000 clones detected, approximately 85% appear once; the ten largest clones hold about 4%. The material sequenced was CD4+ or CD8+ T cells sorted from blood, taken in a trial of the OX40 agonist ivuxolimab. This sequence joins TRBV6-5 and TRBJ1-1; D is ambiguous. The receptor's source is an adult with an advanced solid tumor such as melanoma, head and neck, liver or kidney cancer. The CDR3 DNA reads TGTGCCAGCAGGAGGGACACTGAAGCTTTCTTT. The encoded protein is CASRRDTEAFF.